This T cell receptor (beta chain) was sequenced in a study of blood T cell repertoires in COVID-19 (dated by TCRdb to about 2020). Concerning the study at large: Collaborator samples came from the United States, Italy and Spain and covered acute and convalescent phases of COVID-19. The prospective study material was composed of cDNA or gDNA derived from T cells, B-cell-depleted T cells, or PBMCs. Where available, HLA class I and class II types were taken from metadata supplied by the sample provider and were not determined by assay-based typing. The repertoires were released in a freely available public database intended as a resource for research on the immune response to SARS-CoV-2. Samples were obtained from the ongoing ImmuneRACE study (first 160 participants) and from 1,000 to 1,500 subjects provided by 6 global collaborators. Sample metadata almost always included a de-identified subject ID, COVID-19 status, age in years and sex. Subjects who had been exposed to COVID-19, were actively infected with it, or had recovered from it provided the deeply sampled blood TCRbeta repertoires that made up the dataset. On the study overall, not on this receptor specifically: How much clinical and demographic metadata was included differed by source and by participant, and the metadata was provided uncurated.

Each collaborating institution followed its own protocols to collect whole blood in K2EDTA tubes. For TCRbeta analysis, collaborators shipped samples in one of three forms: frozen whole blood, isolated PBMCs, or DNA extracted from either of those sample types. The germline ends are 11 bases apart after V is trimmed by 4 bases and J by 10 bases. From the cysteine up to the phenylalanine, the CDR3 has a length of 12 residues. Just the 36-base CDR3 DNA is kept, in frame starting at base 1. Per the germline V gene (reference sequence), LNHDA is the CDR1 and SQIVND is the CDR2. TCRbeta CDR3 regions were amplified from genomic DNA using the immunoSEQ Assay, a bias-controlled multiplex PCR. The authors' analysis ran thus. Within the assay, amplification of reference gene primers was used to estimate how many nucleated cells each sample contained. To quantify the absolute abundance of each unique TCRbeta CDR3 rearrangement, sequence reads were collapsed and filtered. Productive Simpson clonality was computed per sample as the square root of Simpson's diversity index over productive rearrangements. TCRdb's version of the immuneACCESS table is confined to in-frame rearrangements and falls short of the full clone set. An unresolved V gene accounts for under half of the shortfall where checked; the remainder is of unknown origin. That table is the source of V, J and clone size, and D and trimming were worked out from the DNA. In this sample the table shows around 270,000 clones, 75% to 90% of which occur a single time. About 4.6% of the sample is in the top ten clones.

On this clone: What this receptor recognizes is not known. No clone much larger than this one lies a single base away; base qualities are absent.

The V and J segments used are TRBV19 and TRBJ2-4; perhaps TRBD2 is the D gene, with 5 bases matching. The sequence was collected from a man aged 35 to 55 with acute or convalescent COVID-19. The sequenced sample was peripheral blood. The sequence in DNA is TGTGCCAGTAGTACCTCCGGGGAGATTCAGTACTTC. It is translated as CASSTSGEIQYF.